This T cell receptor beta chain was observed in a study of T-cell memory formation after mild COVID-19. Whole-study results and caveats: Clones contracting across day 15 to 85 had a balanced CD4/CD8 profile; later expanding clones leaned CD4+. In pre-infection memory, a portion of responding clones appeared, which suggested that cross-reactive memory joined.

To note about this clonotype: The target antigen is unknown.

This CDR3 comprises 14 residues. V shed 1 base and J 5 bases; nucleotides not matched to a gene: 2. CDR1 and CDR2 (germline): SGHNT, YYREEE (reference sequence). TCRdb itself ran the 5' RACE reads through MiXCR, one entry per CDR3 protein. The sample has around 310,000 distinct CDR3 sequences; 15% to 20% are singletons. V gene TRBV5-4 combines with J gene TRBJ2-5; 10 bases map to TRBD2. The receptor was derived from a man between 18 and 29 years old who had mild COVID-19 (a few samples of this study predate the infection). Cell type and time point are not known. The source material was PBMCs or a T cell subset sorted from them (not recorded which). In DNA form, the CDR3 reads TGTGCCAGCAGCTTGTGGGGACTAGCGGAGACCCAGTACTTC. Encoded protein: CASSLWGLAETQYF.